This TCR beta chain was sequenced during a study of T cell responses to AZD1222 COVID-19 vaccine. General observations from the study: The peak T cell response came first, and repertoires were sampled only after it. Only five or six individuals given AZD1222 were seropositive at baseline.

The germline gives CDR1 MDHEN, CDR2 SYDVKM. The CDR3 consists of 15 residues. Trimming took off 6 bases at V and 7 bases at J, with 18 bases between the two ends. A note on this clone: Its antigen remains unidentified.

This table comes from immunoSEQ multiplex PCR, and its TCRdb copy is limited to in-frame clones, with some not included. Of approximately 150,000 clones listed, 85% to 95% are singletons. The gene calls are TRBV28 and TRBJ1-4; no definite D call. The sequence came from an adult who had recovered from COVID-19. Sample: peripheral blood, taken after recovery from COVID-19. The DNA for the CDR3 is TGTGCCAGCAGCCCCACTGAGGGATGGGGTGAAAAACTGTTTTTT. The encoded protein is CASSPTEGWGEKLFF.